A single TCR beta chain is shown here with its context. Its antigen is unidentified. The record originates from a study of T cells in narcolepsy. The V gene lost 6 bases and the J gene lost 2 bases, with 7 bases spanning the gap. Per germline, CDR1 SGHTA and CDR2 FQGNSA. The CDR3 length is 12 residues. The data were produced by immunoSEQ multiplex PCR, yet TCRdb's version contains in-frame clones alone and is incomplete. The sample holds 25,000 to 35,000 clones, about three quarters seen once. Study results and limitations: Autoreactive HCRT-specific and TRIB2-specific clonotypes were marked in same-patient CSF-versus-blood CD4+ comparisons. Autoreactive clone sequences were missing from some blood memory CD4+ repertoires. Reportedly, autoreactive clonotypes were serially detected in patients' blood but not controls'.

This clonotype was obtained from a human donor with narcolepsy. The chain recombines TRBV7-2 with TRBJ1-1; the D is unclear. Input material: CD45RA- memory CD4+ T cells from PBMCs. Written as DNA, the CDR3 is TGTGCCAGCAGGGAGGGTAACACTGAAGCTTTCTTT. Its protein product is CASREGNTEAFF.